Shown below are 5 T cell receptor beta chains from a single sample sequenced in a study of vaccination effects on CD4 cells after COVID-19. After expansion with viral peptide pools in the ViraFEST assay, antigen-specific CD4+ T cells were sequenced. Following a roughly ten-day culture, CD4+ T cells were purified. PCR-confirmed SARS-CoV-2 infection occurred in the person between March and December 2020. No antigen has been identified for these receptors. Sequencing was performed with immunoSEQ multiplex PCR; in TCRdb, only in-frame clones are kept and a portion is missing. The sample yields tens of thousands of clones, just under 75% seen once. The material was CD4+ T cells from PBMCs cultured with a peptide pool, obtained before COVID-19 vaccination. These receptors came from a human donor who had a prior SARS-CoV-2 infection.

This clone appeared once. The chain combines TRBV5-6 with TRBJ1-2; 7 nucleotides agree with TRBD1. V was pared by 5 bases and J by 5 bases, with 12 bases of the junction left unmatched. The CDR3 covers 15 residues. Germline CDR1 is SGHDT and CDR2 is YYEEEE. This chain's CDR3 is CASREGGPQGYGYTF. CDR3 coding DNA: TGTGCCAGCAGGGAGGGGGGGCCACAGGGGTATGGCTACACCTTC.

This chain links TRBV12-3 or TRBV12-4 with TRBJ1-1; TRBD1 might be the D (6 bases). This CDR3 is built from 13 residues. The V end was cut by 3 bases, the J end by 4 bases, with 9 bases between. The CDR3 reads CASSFYRATEAFF. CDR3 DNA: TGTGCCAGCAGTTTTTACAGGGCCACTGAAGCTTTCTTT.

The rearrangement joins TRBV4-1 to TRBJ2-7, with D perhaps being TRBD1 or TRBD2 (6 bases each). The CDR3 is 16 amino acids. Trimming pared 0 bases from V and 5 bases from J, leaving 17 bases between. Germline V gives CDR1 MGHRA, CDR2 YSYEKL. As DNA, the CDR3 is TGCGCCAGCAGCCAAGAAGTCTCGGGGGCGATCCACGAGCAGTACTTC. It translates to CASSQEVSGAIHEQYF.

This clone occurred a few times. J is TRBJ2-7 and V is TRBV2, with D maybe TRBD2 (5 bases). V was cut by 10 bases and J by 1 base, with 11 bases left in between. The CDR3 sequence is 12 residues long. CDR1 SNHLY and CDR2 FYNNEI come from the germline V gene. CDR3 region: CATGLSSYEQYF. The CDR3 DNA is TGTGCCACCGGACTGTCATCCTACGAGCAGTACTTC.

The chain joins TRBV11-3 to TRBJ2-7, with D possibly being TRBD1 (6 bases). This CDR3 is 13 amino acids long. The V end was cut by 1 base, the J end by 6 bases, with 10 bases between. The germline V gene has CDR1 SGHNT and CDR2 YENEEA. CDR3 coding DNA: TGTGCCAGCAGCTTAGCTCAGGGGCTCGAGCAGTACTTC. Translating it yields CASSLAQGLEQYF.